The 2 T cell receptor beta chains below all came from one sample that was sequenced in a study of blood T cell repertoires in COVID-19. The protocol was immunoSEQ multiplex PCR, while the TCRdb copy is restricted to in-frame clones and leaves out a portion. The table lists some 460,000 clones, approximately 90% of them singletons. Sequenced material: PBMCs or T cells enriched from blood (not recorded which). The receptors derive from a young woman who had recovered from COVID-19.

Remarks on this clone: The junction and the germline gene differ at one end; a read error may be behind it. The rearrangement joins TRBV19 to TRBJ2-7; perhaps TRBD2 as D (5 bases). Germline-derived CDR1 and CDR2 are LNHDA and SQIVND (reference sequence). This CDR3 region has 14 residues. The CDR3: CASSIRGASYEQYF. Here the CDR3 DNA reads TGTGCCAGCAGTATACGGGGAGCGAGCTACGAGCAGTACTTC.

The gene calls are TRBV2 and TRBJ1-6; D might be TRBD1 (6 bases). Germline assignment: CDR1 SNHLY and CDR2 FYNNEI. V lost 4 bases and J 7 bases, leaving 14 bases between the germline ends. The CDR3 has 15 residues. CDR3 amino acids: CASSVTGSGNSPLHF. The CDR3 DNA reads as TGTGCCAGCAGTGTCACAGGGAGTGGAAATTCACCCCTCCACTTT.